What follows describes a single TCR beta chain. The antigen is not known. This sample was included in a study of blood T cells in healthy people across ages. Study findings and constraints: Long-lived and aged donors differed, with more naive CD4+ cells and higher diversity in the long-lived.

Germline values: CDR1 MNHEY, CDR2 SVGAGI. The length of the CDR3 is 17 residues. V gave up 6 bases and J gave up 0 bases; unmatched junction bases: 8. Donation came from healthy Caucasian individuals in Russia who were aged roughly 6 to 95. Sample-barcoded 5' priming and a J-beta primer mix drove a second PCR of 7 to 11 cycles. Carrying 12 random nucleotides, a template-switch adaptor labeled each individual cDNA molecule. TCRdb recomputed calls from the 5' RACE reads with MiXCR, one row per CDR3 protein. The sample includes hundreds of thousands of distinct CDR3 sequences, 40% to 50% of them seen just once.

The chain joins TRBV6-5 to TRBJ1-6; 7 bases agree with TRBD1. The sequence was obtained from an older man in good health. The sequenced material came from blood. DNA of the CDR3: TGTGCCAGCAGCACCACAGGGGTCGCCTCCTATAATTCACCCCTCCACTTT. It encodes CASSTTGVASYNSPLHF.